A selection of T cell receptor beta chains follows, all from one sample in a study of T cell responses to AZD1222 COVID-19 vaccine. Data came from immunoSEQ multiplex PCR; TCRdb stores just in-frame clones and leaves some out. The sample has 150,000 to 200,000 clones, around nine tenths seen once. The sequencing used peripheral blood, collected on day 0 of AZD1222 vaccination. The receptor set was obtained from an adult in good health. Both conserved end residues are part of each CDR3. The order of the fields is clone size, V gene, J gene, D gene, CDR3 DNA, CDR3 protein. D genes are given only for firm matches. Rows give clone size only sometimes, using once, few, many, or a class for an expanded clone.

NA,TRBV30,TRBJ1-3,NA,TGTGCCTGGGGGCCTCCGGGACATGGAAACACCATATATTTT,CAWGPPGHGNTIYF
NA,TRBV24-1,TRBJ2-6,NA,TGTGCCACCAGTGATGGCCTCGGACCGCCTTCTGGGGCCAACGTCCTGACTTTC,CATSDGLGPPSGANVLTF
NA,TRBV18,TRBJ1-5,NA,TGTGCCAGCTCACCACCGGGGAGGGGCCTGACAGGTCAGCCCCAGCATTTT,CASSPPGRGLTGQPQHF
NA,TRBV28,TRBJ1-5,NA,TGTGCCAGCACCCTCGAGGGGTTCAATCAGCCCCAGCATTTT,CASTLEGFNQPQHF
NA,TRBV7-2,TRBJ1-5,TRBD1,TGTGCCAGCAGCTGGACAGGGGGCAGCAATCAGCCCCAGCATTTT,CASSWTGGSNQPQHF
once,TRBV6-1,TRBJ2-1,TRBD2,TGTGCCAGCAGTGTAGGGACCTCCCGGACTAGCGCCAATGAGCAGTTCTTC,CASSVGTSRTSANEQFF
NA,TRBV2,TRBJ1-5,NA,TGTGCCAGCAGGGGGGACAGCAATCAGCCCCAGCATTTT,CASRGDSNQPQHF
NA,TRBV4-3,TRBJ2-7,NA,TGCGCCAGCAGCCAAGATCGACGGGGATACGAGCAGTACTTC,CASSQDRRGYEQYF
NA,TRBV6-5,TRBJ2-5,TRBD1,TGTGCCAGCAGTCACCTAGGGACAGGGAAAGAGACCCAGTACTTC,CASSHLGTGKETQYF
NA,TRBV28,TRBJ1-2,NA,TGTGCCAGCAGTTTTGGGGGGGGATCCTATGGCTACACCTTC,CASSFGGGSYGYTF
NA,TRBV20-1,TRBJ1-3,NA,TGCAGTGCTAGTCCTACAGGTGACTCTGGAAACACCATATATTTT,CSASPTGDSGNTIYF
few,TRBV23-1,TRBJ2-7,NA,TGCGCCAGCAGGCACCCGGACAAACTGGGATCTAGCGTCGCCTACGAGCAGTACTTC,CASRHPDKLGSSVAYEQYF
NA,TRBV5-1,TRBJ1-2,NA,TGCGCCAGTACATTTTCCCAGACAGATCTGGGGGACTATGGCTACACCTTC,CASTFSQTDLGDYGYTF
NA,TRBV10-1,TRBJ1-2,NA,TGCGCCAGCAGTGAGTCGACAGACTATGGCTACACCTTC,CASSESTDYGYTF
once,TRBV4-3,TRBJ1-1,NA,TGCGCCAGCAGCCAAGGGAGGGGGACTGAAGCTTTCTTT,CASSQGRGTEAFF
NA,TRBV30,TRBJ1-6,NA,TGTGCCGGGGGGGACACCTATAATTCACCCCTCCACTTT,CAGGDTYNSPLHF
once,TRBV18,TRBJ1-6,NA,TGTGCCAGCTCACCACCAGGGTCACCCCTCCACTTT,CASSPPGSPLHF
NA,TRBV30,TRBJ2-7,TRBD2,TGTGCCTGGAGTGCACTAGCGGGAGTCCCTCGTGGCTTC,CAWSALAGVPRGF
once,TRBV9,TRBJ2-7,NA,TGTGCCAGCAGCCCAGGCTTCTACGAGCAGTACTTC,CASSPGFYEQYF
NA,TRBV28,TRBJ1-4,TRBD1,TGTGCCAGCAGTTTTGGGGGACAGAAGAATGAAAAACTGTTTTTT,CASSFGGQKNEKLFF
NA,TRBV3-1/TRBV3-2,TRBJ2-3,TRBD2,TGTGCCAGCGATTCTCGGGGGGGGATTACAGATACGCAGTATTTT,CASDSRGGITDTQYF
NA,TRBV10-3,TRBJ2-5,TRBD1,TGTGCCATCAGTGAGTCGACAGGGCCCTTCCAGTACTTC,CAISESTGPFQYF
once,TRBV6-1,TRBJ2-3,NA,TGTGCCAGCAGTGAAGGGTGGTCTAGCGTGGATACGCAGTATTTT,CASSEGWSSVDTQYF
once,TRBV11-2,TRBJ1-5,TRBD1,TGTGCCAGCAGCTTAGCGGGACAGGTTAATCAGCCCCAGCATTTT,CASSLAGQVNQPQHF
NA,TRBV2,TRBJ2-1,TRBD2,TGTGCCAGCAGGCCCACTAGCGGGCCTAACAATGAGCAGTTCTTC,CASRPTSGPNNEQFF
NA,TRBV27,TRBJ2-1,NA,TGTGCCAGCAGTTTAGGGGGTAGTTTAGCAGAGCAGTTCTTC,CASSLGGSLAEQFF
NA,TRBV7-6,TRBJ2-2,NA,TGTGCCAGCAGCTTGCCCCCCGGGGACGGAGGGACCGGGGAGCTGTTTTTT,CASSLPPGDGGTGELFF
once,TRBV24-1,TRBJ2-5,TRBD1,TGTGCCACCTCCGGTCCCCTCCAAGGGGGCGGCGAGACCCAGTACTTC,CATSGPLQGGGETQYF
NA,TRBV11-2,TRBJ2-3,NA,TGTGCCAGCAGCCCAACAAGGGATACGCAGTATTTT,CASSPTRDTQYF
NA,TRBV6-4,TRBJ2-1,TRBD1,TGTGCCAGCAGTGAATACAGGGGCTATGAGCAGTTCTTC,CASSEYRGYEQFF
once,TRBV6-2/TRBV6-3,TRBJ2-6,NA,TGTGCCAGCAGTTACTCGGGATGGCGTGACTCTGGGGCCAACGTCCTGACTTTC,CASSYSGWRDSGANVLTF
NA,TRBV6-5,TRBJ2-7,TRBD2,TGTGCCAGCAGTTACGGCGGGAGGAGACCCTACGAGCAGTACTTC,CASSYGGRRPYEQYF
NA,TRBV5-6,TRBJ2-5,TRBD2,TGTGCCAGCAGCTTGGGGGGACTAGCCACACAAGAGACCCAGTACTTC,CASSLGGLATQETQYF
NA,TRBV9,TRBJ2-7,TRBD1,TGTGCCAGCAGCGTAGACCCACAGGGGTTCGAGCAGTACTTC,CASSVDPQGFEQYF
NA,TRBV24-1,TRBJ2-3,TRBD1,TGTGCCACCAGTGACCCCACCCGCGACAGGGGACCAGATACGCAGTATTTT,CATSDPTRDRGPDTQYF
NA,TRBV20-1,TRBJ1-1,NA,TGCAGTGCCAGTTTTCCAAACACTGAAGCTTTCTTT,CSASFPNTEAFF
NA,TRBV15,TRBJ2-7,TRBD1,TGTGCCACCAGCGAAACCGACAGGGGTCTCTACGAGCAGTACTTC,CATSETDRGLYEQYF
NA,TRBV12-3/TRBV12-4,TRBJ1-1,NA,TGTGCCAGCAGTTTAAAGGACAACACTGAAGCTTTCTTT,CASSLKDNTEAFF
once,TRBV4-2,TRBJ1-1,NA,TGTGCCAGCAGCAGCGTGGAGTTAATGAACACTGAAGCTTTCTTT,CASSSVELMNTEAFF
few,TRBV18,TRBJ1-1,NA,TGTGCCAGCTCACTCGGGACAACCCGAGGCACTGAAGCTTTCTTT,CASSLGTTRGTEAFF
NA,TRBV7-9,TRBJ1-3,TRBD1,TGTGCCAGCAGCTTAGGGCAGGGGGGAACTGGAAACACCATATATTTT,CASSLGQGGTGNTIYF
NA,TRBV6-5,TRBJ1-4,NA,TGTGCCAGCAGTTACTCGGTCGACAGCGGGGAACTGTTTTTT,CASSYSVDSGELFF
NA,TRBV24-1,TRBJ2-7,NA,TGTGCCACCAGTGATTCAAAGGTCGCCTCCTACGAGCAGTACTTC,CATSDSKVASYEQYF
NA,TRBV30,TRBJ1-5,NA,TGTGCCTGGAGCTCATCCCGAACGGGGGGCAATCAGCCCCAGCATTTT,CAWSSSRTGGNQPQHF
NA,TRBV18,TRBJ1-5,NA,TGTGCCAGCTCACGAAGCGGATCAGGGAATCAGCCCCAGCATTTT,CASSRSGSGNQPQHF
NA,TRBV7-2,TRBJ2-3,TRBD2,TGTGCCAGCAGCTTAGCGCATAGCGGGAGGGGTACGCAGTATTTT,CASSLAHSGRGTQYF
NA,TRBV18,TRBJ1-2,TRBD1,TGTGCCAGCTCACCACAACAAGTCGGGACAGGGTCCGAGGGCTACACCTTC,CASSPQQVGTGSEGYTF
NA,TRBV5-6,TRBJ2-2,NA,TGTGCCAGCAGCCTATACAGCCGGGGTGACGGGGAGCTGTTTTTT,CASSLYSRGDGELFF
NA,TRBV7-2,TRBJ1-6,TRBD1,TGTGCCAGCAGCTTAGGGGCAGGGGGTAATTCACCCCTCCACTTT,CASSLGAGGNSPLHF
NA,TRBV5-1,TRBJ2-2,NA,TGCGCCAGCAGCTTGGGACAGGCATTTGGAAGTTTAAACACCGGGGAGCTGTTTTTT,CASSLGQAFGSLNTGELFF
NA,TRBV10-3,TRBJ1-1,NA,TGTGCCATCAGTGAGAGGGAGGGTGACACTGAAGCTTTCTTT,CAISEREGDTEAFF
once,TRBV7-9,TRBJ2-3,NA,TGTGCCAGCAGCCGGGACTCTAGGGATACGCAGTATTTT,CASSRDSRDTQYF
NA,TRBV4-1,TRBJ2-3,NA,TGCGCCAGCAGCCTCTCCTTCCGGGGGAAAACCCGCACAGATACGCAGTATTTT,CASSLSFRGKTRTDTQYF
NA,TRBV5-6,TRBJ1-2,NA,TGTGCCAGCAGCTTGGCCGTGACGCAGGGTTTGTATGGCTACACCTTC,CASSLAVTQGLYGYTF